The clone carrying this T cell receptor (beta chain) was observed a handful of times. What it binds is unknown. The sample belongs to a study of T-cell reconstitution after alpha-beta-depleted transplantation in children. General study points: Elevated TCRbeta diversity at day 60 was traced, in some patients, to surviving recipient T cells and thymic progenitors. Fresh T-cell production supplied most of the T-cell counts and diversity seen one year after transplant.

The library targeted TCRbeta and was prepared with unique molecular identifiers. TCRdb recomputed calls from the PCR reads with MiXCR, one row per CDR3 protein. The sample consists of about 98,000 distinct CDR3 sequences, roughly 7.6% of them appearing once. This CDR3 region has 15 residues. Looked up from germline, CDR1 is MDHEN and CDR2 is SYDVKM. Germline trimming cut 4 bases from V and 2 bases from J; bases unmatched to any gene: 8. The genes are TRBV28 and TRBJ2-7, with 7 bases aligning to TRBD1. The source of this sequence is a boy younger than 10 with acute lymphoblastic leukemia, due to receive a stem cell transplant. The source was PBMCs, collected before TCRalphabeta/CD19-depleted stem cell transplant. The CDR3 DNA reads as TGTGCCAGCAGTTCCCGTCACAGGGGAACCTACGAGCAGTACTTC. Amino acids: CASSSRHRGTYEQYF. Drawing the rest from reference TRBV28 and TRBJ2-7, the complete variable domain is DVKVTQSSRYLVKRTGEKVFLECVQDMDHENMFWYRQDPGLGLRLIYFSYDVKMKEKGDIPEGYSVSREKKERFSLILESASTNQTSMYLCASSSRHRGTYEQYFGPGTRLTVT.